This entry concerns a single T cell receptor (beta chain). The method was immunoSEQ multiplex PCR; TCRdb's version includes in-frame clones alone and lacks a portion of them. The table includes a few hundred thousand clones, less than 90% detected once. The data originate from a study of blood T cell repertoires in COVID-19. The germline V gene has CDR1 SGHRS and CDR2 YFSETQ. V was shortened by 5 bases and J by 6 bases, with 11 bases between the two germline ends. This CDR3 is built from 12 residues. What was sequenced was peripheral blood. The J gene is TRBJ1-2, the V gene TRBV5-1; no reliable D call. The clonotype comes from a man between 25 and 39 years old with active or convalescent COVID-19. Here the CDR3 DNA reads TGCGCCAGCAGGGATGTAGCCCATGGCTACACCTTC. Amino acid sequence: CASRDVAHGYTF. The complete variable domain, with remaining parts taken from reference TRBV5-1 and TRBJ1-2, reads KAGVTQTPRYLIKTRGQQVTLSCSPISGHRSVSWYQQTPGQGLQFLFEYFSETQRNKGNFPGRFSGRQFSNSRSEMNVSTLELGDSALYLCASRDVAHGYTFGSGTRLTVV.